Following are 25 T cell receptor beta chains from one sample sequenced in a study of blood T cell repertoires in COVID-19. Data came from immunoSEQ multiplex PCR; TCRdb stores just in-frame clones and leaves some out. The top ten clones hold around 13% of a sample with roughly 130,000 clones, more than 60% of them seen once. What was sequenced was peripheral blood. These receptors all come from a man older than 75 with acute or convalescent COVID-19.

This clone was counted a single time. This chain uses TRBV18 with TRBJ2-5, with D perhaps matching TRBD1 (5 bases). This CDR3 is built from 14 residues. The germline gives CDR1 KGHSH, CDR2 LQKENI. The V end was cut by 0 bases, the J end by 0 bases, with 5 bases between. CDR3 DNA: TGTGCCAGCTCACCACCGACAGACCAAGAGACCCAGTACTTC. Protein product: CASSPPTDQETQYF.

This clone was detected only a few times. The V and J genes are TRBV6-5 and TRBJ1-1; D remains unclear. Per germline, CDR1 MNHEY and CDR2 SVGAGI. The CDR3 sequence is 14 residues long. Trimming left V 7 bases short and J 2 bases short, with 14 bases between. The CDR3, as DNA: TGTGCCAGCATTAGATTTCAGGCTAACACTGAAGCTTTCTTT. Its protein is CASIRFQANTEAFF.

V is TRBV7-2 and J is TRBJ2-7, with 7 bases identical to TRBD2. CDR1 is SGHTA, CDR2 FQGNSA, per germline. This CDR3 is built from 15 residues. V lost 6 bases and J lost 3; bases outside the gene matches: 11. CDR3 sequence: CASSPGGSLHYEQYF. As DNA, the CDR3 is TGTGCCAGCAGTCCCGGGGGGAGTCTTCACTACGAGCAGTACTTC.

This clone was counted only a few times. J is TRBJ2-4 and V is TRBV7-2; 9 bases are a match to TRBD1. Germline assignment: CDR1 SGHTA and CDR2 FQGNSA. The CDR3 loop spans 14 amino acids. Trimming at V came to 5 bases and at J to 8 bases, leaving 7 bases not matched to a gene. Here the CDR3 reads CASSAGTGFDIQYF. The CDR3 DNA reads TGTGCCAGCAGCGCGGGGACAGGGTTTGACATTCAGTACTTC.

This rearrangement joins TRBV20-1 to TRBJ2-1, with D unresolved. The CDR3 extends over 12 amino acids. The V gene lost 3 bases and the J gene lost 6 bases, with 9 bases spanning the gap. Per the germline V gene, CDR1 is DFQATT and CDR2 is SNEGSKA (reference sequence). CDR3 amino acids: CSASREVNEQFF. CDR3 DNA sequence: TGCAGTGCTAGTAGAGAGGTCAATGAGCAGTTCTTC.

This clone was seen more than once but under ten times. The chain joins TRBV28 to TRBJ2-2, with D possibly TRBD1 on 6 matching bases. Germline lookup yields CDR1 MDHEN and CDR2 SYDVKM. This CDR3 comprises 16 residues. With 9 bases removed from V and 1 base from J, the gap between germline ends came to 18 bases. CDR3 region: CASQITLTGNTGELFF. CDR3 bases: TGTGCCAGTCAAATCACTTTGACAGGGAACACCGGGGAGCTGTTTTTT.

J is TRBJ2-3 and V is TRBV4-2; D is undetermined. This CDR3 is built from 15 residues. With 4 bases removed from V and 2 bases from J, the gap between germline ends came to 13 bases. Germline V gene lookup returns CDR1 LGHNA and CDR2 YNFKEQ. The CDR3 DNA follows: TGTGCCAGCAGCCGTGGTGGGCTAACCACAGATACGCAGTATTTT. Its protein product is CASSRGGLTTDTQYF.

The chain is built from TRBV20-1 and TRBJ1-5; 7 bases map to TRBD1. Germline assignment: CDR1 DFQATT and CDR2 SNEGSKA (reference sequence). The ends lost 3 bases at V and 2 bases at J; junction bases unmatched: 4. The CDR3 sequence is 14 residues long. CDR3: CSASAGGGNQPQHF. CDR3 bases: TGCAGTGCTAGTGCAGGGGGTGGCAATCAGCCCCAGCATTTT.

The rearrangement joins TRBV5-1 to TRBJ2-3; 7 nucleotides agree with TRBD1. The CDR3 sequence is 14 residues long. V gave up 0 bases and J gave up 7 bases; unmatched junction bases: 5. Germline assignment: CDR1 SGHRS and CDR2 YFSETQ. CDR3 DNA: TGCGCCAGCAGCTTGGATTCCAGGGGGAATACGCAGTATTTT. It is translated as CASSLDSRGNTQYF.

This chain's CDR3 is CASSSRGGGLDEQYF. As DNA, the CDR3 is TGTGCCAGCAGCTCCAGAGGAGGGGGCCTCGACGAGCAGTACTTC. This chain connects TRBV7-2 to TRBJ2-7, with D possibly being TRBD1 (7 bases). CDR3 length: 15 amino acids. Germline V gene sequence: CDR1 SGHTA, CDR2 FQGNSA. Trimming shortened V by 4 bases and J by 5 bases, and 18 bases separated the two germline ends.

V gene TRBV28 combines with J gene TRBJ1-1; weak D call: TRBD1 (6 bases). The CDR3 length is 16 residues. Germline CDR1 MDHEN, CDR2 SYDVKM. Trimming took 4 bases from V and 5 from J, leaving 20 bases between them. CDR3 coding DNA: TGTGCCAGCAGTTCCGCGGGGGGCCCCCGCCTGACTGAAGCTTTCTTT. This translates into CASSSAGGPRLTEAFF.

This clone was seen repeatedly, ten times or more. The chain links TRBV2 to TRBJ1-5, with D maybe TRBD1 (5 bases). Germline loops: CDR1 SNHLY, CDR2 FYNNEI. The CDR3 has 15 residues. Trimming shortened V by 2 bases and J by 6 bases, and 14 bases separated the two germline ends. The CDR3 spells CASSEKGSGGQPQHF. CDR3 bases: TGTGCCAGCAGTGAAAAGGGTTCGGGGGGTCAGCCCCAGCATTTT.

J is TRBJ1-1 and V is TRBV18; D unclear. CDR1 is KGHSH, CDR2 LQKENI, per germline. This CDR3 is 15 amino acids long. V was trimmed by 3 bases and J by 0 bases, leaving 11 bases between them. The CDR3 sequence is CASSPTSALNTEAFF. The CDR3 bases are TGTGCCAGCTCACCTACTAGTGCGTTGAACACTGAAGCTTTCTTT.

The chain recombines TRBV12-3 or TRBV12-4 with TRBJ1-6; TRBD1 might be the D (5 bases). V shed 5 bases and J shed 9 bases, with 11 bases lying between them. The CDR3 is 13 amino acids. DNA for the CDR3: TGTGCCAGCAGTCCCTCCGGGGGTTCACCCCTCCACTTT. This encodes CASSPSGGSPLHF.

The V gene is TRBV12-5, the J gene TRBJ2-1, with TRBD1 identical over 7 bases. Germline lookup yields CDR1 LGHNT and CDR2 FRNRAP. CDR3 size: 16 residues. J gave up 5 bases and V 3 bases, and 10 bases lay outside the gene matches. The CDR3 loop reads CASGLNLGQVNNEQFF. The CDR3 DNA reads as TGTGCTAGTGGTTTAAATCTTGGACAGGTCAACAATGAGCAGTTCTTC. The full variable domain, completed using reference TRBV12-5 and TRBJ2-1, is DARVTQTPRHKVTEMGQEVTMRCQPILGHNTVFWYRQTMMQGLELLAYFRNRAPLDDSGMPKDRFSAEMPDATLATLKIQPSEPRDSAVYFCASGLNLGQVNNEQFFGPGTRLTVL.

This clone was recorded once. CDR3 nucleotide sequence: TGTGCCACCAGCAGAGATCGGGGGGCTCGGGGCAATCAGCCCCAGCATTTT. This encodes CATSRDRGARGNQPQHF. The chain carries TRBV15 and TRBJ1-5, with a weak D call TRBD1 (6 bases). V was cut by 0 bases and J by 2 bases, with 14 bases left in between. CDR1 is LNHNV, CDR2 YYDKDF, per germline (reference sequence). The CDR3 is 17 residues long.

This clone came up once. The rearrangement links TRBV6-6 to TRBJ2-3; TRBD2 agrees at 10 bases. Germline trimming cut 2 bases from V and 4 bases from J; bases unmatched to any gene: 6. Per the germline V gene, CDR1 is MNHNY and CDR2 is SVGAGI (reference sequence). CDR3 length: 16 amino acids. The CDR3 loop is CASSYASGGTPDTQYF. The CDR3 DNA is TGTGCCAGCAGTTACGCTAGCGGGGGAACTCCAGATACGCAGTATTTT.

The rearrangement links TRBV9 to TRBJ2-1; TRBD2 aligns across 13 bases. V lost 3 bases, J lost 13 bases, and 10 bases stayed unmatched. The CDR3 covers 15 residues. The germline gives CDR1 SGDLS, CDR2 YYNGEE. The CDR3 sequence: CASSDPSGTSGEQFF. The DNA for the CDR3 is TGTGCCAGCAGCGATCCTTCCGGGACTAGCGGGGAACAGTTCTTC.

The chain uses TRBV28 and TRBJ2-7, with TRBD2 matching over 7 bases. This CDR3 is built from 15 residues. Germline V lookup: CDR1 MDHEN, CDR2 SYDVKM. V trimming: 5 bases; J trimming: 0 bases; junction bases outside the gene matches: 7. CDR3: CASSPLGGSSYEQYF. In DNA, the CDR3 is TGTGCCAGCAGTCCTTTGGGGGGGAGCTCCTACGAGCAGTACTTC.

CDR3 sequence: CASSTTGDTEAFF. CDR3 coding DNA: TGTGCCAGCTCAACGACAGGGGACACTGAAGCTTTCTTT. The chain couples TRBV18 to TRBJ1-1; 8 bases match TRBD1. The junction had 2 bases not matched to a gene; V was cut back by 5 bases and J by 3 bases. The CDR3 consists of 13 residues. Germline V lookup: CDR1 KGHSH, CDR2 LQKENI.

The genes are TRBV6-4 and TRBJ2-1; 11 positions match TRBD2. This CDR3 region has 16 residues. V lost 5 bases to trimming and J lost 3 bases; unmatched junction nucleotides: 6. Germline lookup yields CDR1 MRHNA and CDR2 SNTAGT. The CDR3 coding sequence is TGTGCCAGCAGTAAAACCGGGACTAGCGGCTACAATGAGCAGTTCTTC. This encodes CASSKTGTSGYNEQFF.

The CDR3 region is CASSPGQGGYGYTF. DNA of the CDR3: TGTGCCAGCAGCCCCGGACAGGGGGGCTATGGCTACACCTTC. The chain is built from TRBV7-2 and TRBJ1-2, with TRBD1 matching over 10 bases. Germline CDR1 and CDR2: SGHTA and FQGNSA. The V gene end was trimmed by 5 bases and the J gene end by 4 bases; junction bases not matched to a gene: 4. CDR3 length equals 14 residues.

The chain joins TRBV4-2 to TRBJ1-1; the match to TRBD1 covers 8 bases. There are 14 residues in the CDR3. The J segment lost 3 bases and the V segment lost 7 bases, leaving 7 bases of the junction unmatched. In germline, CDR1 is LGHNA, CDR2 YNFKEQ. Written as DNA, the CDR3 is TGTGCCAGCACCGCGACAGGGGTTTACACTGAAGCTTTCTTT. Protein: CASTATGVYTEAFF.

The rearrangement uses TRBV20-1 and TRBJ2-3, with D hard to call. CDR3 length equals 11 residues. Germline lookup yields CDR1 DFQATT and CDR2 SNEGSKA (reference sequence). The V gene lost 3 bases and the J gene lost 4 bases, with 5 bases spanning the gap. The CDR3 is CSARYADTQYF. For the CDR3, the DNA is TGCAGTGCTAGGTATGCAGATACGCAGTATTTT.

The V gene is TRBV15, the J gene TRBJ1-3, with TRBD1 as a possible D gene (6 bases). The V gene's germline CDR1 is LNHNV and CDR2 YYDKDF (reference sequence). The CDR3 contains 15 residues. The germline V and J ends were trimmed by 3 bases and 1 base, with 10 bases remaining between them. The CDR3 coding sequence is TGTGCCACCAGCAGGAACAGGGATTCTGGAAACACCATATATTTT. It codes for CATSRNRDSGNTIYF.